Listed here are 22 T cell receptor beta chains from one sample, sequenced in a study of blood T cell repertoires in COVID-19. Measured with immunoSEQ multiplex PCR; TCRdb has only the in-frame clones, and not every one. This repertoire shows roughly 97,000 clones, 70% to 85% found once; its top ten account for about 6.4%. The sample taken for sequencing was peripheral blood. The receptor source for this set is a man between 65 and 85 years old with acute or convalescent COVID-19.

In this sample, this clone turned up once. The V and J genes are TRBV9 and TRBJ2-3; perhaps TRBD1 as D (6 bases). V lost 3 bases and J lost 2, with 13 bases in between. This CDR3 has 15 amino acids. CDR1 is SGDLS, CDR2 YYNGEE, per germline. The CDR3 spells CASSAWDINTDTQYF. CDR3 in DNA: TGTGCCAGCAGCGCCTGGGACATCAACACAGATACGCAGTATTTT.

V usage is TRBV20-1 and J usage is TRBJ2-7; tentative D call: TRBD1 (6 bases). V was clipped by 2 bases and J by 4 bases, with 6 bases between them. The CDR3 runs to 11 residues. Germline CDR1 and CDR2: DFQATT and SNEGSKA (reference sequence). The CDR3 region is CSARQGYEQYF. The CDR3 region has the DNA TGCAGTGCTAGACAGGGGTACGAGCAGTACTTC.

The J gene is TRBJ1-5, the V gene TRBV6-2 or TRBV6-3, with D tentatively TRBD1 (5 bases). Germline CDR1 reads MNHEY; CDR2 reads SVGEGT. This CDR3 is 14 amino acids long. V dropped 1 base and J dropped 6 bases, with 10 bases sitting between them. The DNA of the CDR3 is TGTGCCAGCAGTTACTTGGGGAGGGGTCAGCCCCAGCATTTT. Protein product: CASSYLGRGQPQHF.

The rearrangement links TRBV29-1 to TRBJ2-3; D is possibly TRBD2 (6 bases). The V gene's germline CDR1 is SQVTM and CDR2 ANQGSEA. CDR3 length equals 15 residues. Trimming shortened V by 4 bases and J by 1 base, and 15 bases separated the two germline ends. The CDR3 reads CSVGGDSFRTDTQYF. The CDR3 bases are TGCAGCGTTGGGGGGGACTCGTTCCGCACAGATACGCAGTATTTT.

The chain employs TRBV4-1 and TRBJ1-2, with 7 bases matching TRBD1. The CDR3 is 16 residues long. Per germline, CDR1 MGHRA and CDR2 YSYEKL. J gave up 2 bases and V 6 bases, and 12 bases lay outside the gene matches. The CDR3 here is CASSPGADRANYGYTF. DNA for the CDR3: TGCGCCAGCAGTCCTGGGGCTGACAGGGCCAACTATGGCTACACCTTC.

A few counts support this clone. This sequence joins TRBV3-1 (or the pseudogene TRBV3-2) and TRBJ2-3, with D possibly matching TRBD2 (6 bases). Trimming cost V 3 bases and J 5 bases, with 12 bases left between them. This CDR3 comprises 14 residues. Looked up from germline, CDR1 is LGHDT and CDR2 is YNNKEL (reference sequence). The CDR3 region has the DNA TGTGCCAGCAGCCACGGGACTGGAGGAGATACGCAGTATTTT. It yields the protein CASSHGTGGDTQYF.

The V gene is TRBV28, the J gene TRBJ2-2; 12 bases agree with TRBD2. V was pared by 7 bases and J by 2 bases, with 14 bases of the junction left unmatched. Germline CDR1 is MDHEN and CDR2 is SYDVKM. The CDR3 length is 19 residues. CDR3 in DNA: TGTGCCAGCACCAGTGTTAAACTAGCGGGAGGAACTAACACCGGGGAGCTGTTTTTT. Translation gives CASTSVKLAGGTNTGELFF. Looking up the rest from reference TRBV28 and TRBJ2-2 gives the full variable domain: DVKVTQSSRYLVKRTGEKVFLECVQDMDHENMFWYRQDPGLGLRLIYFSYDVKMKEKGDIPEGYSVSREKKERFSLILESASTNQTSMYLCASTSVKLAGGTNTGELFFGEGSRLTVL.

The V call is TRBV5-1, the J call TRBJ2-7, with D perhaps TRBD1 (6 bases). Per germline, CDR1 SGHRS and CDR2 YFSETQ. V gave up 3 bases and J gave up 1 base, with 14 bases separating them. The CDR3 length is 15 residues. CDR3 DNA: TGCGCCAGCAGCTCGGGACACCAACCATCCTACGAGCAGTACTTC. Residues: CASSSGHQPSYEQYF.

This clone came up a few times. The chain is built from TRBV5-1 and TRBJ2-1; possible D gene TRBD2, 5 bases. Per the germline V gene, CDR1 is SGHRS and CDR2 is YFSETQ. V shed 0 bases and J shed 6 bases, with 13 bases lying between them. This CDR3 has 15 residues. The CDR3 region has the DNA TGCGCCAGCAGCTTGGGGGCAGGACGGGGCAATGAGCAGTTCTTC. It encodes CASSLGAGRGNEQFF.

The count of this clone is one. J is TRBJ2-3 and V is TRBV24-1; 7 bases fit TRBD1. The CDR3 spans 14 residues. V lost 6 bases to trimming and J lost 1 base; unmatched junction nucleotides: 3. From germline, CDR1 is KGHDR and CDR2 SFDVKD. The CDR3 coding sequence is TGTGCCACCAGTCCAGGACAGGGCACAGATACGCAGTATTTT. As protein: CATSPGQGTDTQYF.

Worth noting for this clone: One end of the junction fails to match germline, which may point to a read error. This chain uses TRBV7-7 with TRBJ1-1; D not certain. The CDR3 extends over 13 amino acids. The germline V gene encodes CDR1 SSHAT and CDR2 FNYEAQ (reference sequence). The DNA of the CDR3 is TGTGCTAGCAGCTCCGACACGAACACTGAAGCTTTCTTT. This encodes CASSSDTNTEAFF.

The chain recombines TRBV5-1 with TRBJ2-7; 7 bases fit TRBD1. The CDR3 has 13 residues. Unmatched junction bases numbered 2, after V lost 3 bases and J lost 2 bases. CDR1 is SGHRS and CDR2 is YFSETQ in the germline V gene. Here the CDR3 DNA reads TGCGCCAGCAGCTCCGGGACAGCCTACGAGCAGTACTTC. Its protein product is CASSSGTAYEQYF.

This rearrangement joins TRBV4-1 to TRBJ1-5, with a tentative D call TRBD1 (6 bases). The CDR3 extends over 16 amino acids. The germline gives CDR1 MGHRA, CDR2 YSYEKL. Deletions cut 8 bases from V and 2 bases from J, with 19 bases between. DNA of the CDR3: TGCGCCAGCCGGCCAGGGGTGGCTATGGGCAATCAGCCCCAGCATTTT. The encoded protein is CASRPGVAMGNQPQHF.

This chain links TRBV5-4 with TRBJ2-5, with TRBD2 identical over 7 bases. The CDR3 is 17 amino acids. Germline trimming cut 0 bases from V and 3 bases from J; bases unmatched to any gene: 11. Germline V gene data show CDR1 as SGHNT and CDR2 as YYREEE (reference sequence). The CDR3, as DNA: TGTGCCAGCAGCTTGGGGCGGGGAGGGACTCGAAAAGAGACCCAGTACTTC. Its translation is CASSLGRGGTRKETQYF.

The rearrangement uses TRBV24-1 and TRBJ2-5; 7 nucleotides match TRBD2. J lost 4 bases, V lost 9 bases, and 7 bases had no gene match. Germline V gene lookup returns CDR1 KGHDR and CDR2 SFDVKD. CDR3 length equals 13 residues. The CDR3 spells CATGVAGVETQYF. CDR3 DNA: TGTGCCACCGGGGTGGCGGGGGTAGAGACCCAGTACTTC.

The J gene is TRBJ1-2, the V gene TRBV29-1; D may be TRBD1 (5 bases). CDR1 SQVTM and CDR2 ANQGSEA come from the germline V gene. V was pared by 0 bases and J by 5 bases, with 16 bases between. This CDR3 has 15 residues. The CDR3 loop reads CSVEDPEGRRYGYTF. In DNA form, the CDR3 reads TGCAGCGTTGAAGATCCGGAGGGACGAAGGTATGGCTACACCTTC. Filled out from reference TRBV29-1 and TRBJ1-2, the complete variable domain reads SAVISQKPSRDICQRGTSLTIQCQVDSQVTMMFWYRQQPGQSLTLIATANQGSEATYESGFVIDKFPISRPNLTFSTLTVSNMSPEDSSIYLCSVEDPEGRRYGYTFGSGTRLTVV.

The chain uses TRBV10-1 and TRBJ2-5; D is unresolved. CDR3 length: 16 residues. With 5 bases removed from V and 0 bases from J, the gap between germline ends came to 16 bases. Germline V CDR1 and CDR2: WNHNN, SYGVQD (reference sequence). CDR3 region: CASSFFRGLYQETQYF. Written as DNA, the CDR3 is TGCGCCAGCAGTTTCTTTAGAGGCTTGTACCAAGAGACCCAGTACTTC.

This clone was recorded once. The CDR3 nucleotides read TGTGCCAGCAGGCTAGACTATGGCTACACCTTC. This gives the protein CASRLDYGYTF. The chain has TRBV5-8 and TRBJ1-2; D uncertain. Looked up from germline, CDR1 is SGHTS and CDR2 is YDEGEE. Trimming cost V 5 bases and J 3 bases, with 5 bases left between them. The CDR3 spans 11 residues.

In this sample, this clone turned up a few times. CDR3: CAWSSGQGITKLFF. CDR3 coding DNA: TGTGCCTGGAGTTCGGGACAGGGGATAACTAAACTGTTTTTT. The genes are TRBV30 and TRBJ1-4; 10 nucleotides agree with TRBD1. Germline trimming cut 2 bases from V and 11 bases from J; bases unmatched to any gene: 8. Germline lookup yields CDR1 GTSNPN and CDR2 SVGIG (reference sequence). This CDR3 has 14 residues. The entire variable domain, with the rest obtained from reference TRBV30 and TRBJ1-4, is as follows: SQTIHQWPATLVQPVGSPLSLECTVEGTSNPNLYWYRQAAGRGLQLLFYSVGIGQISSEVPQNLSASRPQDRQFILSSKKLLLSDSGFYLCAWSSGQGITKLFFGSGTQLSVL.

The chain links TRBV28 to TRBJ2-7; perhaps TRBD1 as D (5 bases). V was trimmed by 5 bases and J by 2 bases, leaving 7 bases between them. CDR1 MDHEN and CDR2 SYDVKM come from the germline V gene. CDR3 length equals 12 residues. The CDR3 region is CASSTGAYEQYF. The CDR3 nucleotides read TGTGCCAGCAGTACAGGTGCCTACGAGCAGTACTTC.

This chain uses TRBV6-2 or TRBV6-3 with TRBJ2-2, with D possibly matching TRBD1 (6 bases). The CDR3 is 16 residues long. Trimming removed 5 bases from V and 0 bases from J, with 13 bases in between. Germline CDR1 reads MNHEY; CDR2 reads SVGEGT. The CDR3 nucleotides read TGTGCCAGCAGTGGAGACAGGAGGCCGAACACCGGGGAGCTGTTTTTT. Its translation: CASSGDRRPNTGELFF.

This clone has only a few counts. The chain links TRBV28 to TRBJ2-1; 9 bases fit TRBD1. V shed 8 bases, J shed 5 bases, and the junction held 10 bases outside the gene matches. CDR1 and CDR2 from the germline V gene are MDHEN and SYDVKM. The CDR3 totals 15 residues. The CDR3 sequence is CASVSPGQGHNEQFF. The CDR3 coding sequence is TGTGCCAGCGTATCCCCGGGACAGGGACACAATGAGCAGTTCTTC.